This TCR beta chain was identified in a study of radiation and T cells in renal cell carcinoma. The table came from immunoSEQ multiplex PCR; TCRdb's copy has only in-frame clones and leaves some out. The data hold 130,000 to 150,000 clones, with approximately 91% observed a single time. Germline assignment: CDR1 SGHDT and CDR2 YYEEEE. V was shortened by 2 bases and J by 4 bases, with 18 bases between the two germline ends. CDR3 length: 16 amino acids. Time point given: baseline pretreatment blood. Regarding treatment: 15 Gy SBRT to primary tumor, nephrectomy 4 weeks later. Sequences were derived from blood, sampled from a patient whose treatment included radiotherapy and nephrectomy. This sequence joins TRBV5-6 and TRBJ1-2; tentative D call: TRBD1 (5 bases). The source is a woman aged 45-65 years with renal cell carcinoma. The CDR3 bases are TGTGCCAGCAGCTTTTATTGGGGAGGGACGGGCTATGGCTACACCTTC. Translating it yields CASSFYWGGTGYGYTF.